A selection of T cell receptor beta chains follows, all from one sample in a study of T cells after yellow fever vaccination. TCRdb independently ran MiXCR on the 5' RACE reads; one entry per CDR3 protein. The top ten hold 24% of the sample, which has some 350,000 distinct CDR3 sequences, roughly 4% seen once. The sample consisted of PBMCs, taken 5 days after the yellow fever booster vaccination. The receptors stem from a man younger than 35 who received the YFV17D yellow fever vaccine. CDR3s include the opening cysteine and the closing phenylalanine or tryptophan. The D gene is left open where the match is weak. Clone size is stated in some rows and not others, as once, few, many or a class when expanded.

J gene,D gene,clone size,V gene,CDR3 DNA,CDR3 protein
TRBJ1-2,TRBD1,few,TRBV5-1,TGCGCCAGCAGCTTTCCCAGGGGGCAGGATGGCTACACCTTC,CASSFPRGQDGYTF
TRBJ1-1,.,many,TRBV5-1,TGCGCCAGCAGCTTGGAGGCAGGGCTCGGAGCTTTCTTT,CASSLEAGLGAFF
TRBJ2-1,TRBD2,.,TRBV7-2,TGTGCCAGCAGCTTAGGGACTAGGCGCTACAATGAGCAGTTCTTC,CASSLGTRRYNEQFF
TRBJ1-6,.,.,TRBV28,TGTGCCAGCACCCCATCCTTTAAGACTTCACCCCTCCACTTT,CASTPSFKTSPLHF
TRBJ1-5,.,many,TRBV19,TGTGCCAGTAGTATTCGGGGGGAGGGACAGCCCCAGCATTTT,CASSIRGEGQPQHF
TRBJ2-3,.,many,TRBV6-6,TGTGCCAGCAGGTCCATGACCTTTGGGGCAGATACGCAGTATTTT,CASRSMTFGADTQYF
TRBJ2-5,.,many,TRBV12-3/TRBV12-4,TGTGCCAGCAGTTCAAATAGCGTGGAGACCCAGTACTTC,CASSSNSVETQYF
TRBJ1-1,.,.,TRBV29-1,TGCAGCGTTCAACGAGGGAATTTCAACACTGAAGCTTTCTTT,CSVQRGNFNTEAFF
TRBJ2-5,.,.,TRBV10-2,TGCGCCAGCAGGAGGGCTAACCAAGAGACCCAGTACTTC,CASRRANQETQYF
TRBJ2-2,.,.,TRBV7-2,TGTGCCAGCAGCTTAGCGAAAGGGATCGGGGAGCTGTTTTTT,CASSLAKGIGELFF
TRBJ2-1,TRBD2,many,TRBV15,TGTGCCACCAGCTCTCCTGCCCAGCGGGGGTACAATGAGCAGTTCTTC,CATSSPAQRGYNEQFF
TRBJ1-1,TRBD1,.,TRBV12-3/TRBV12-4,TGTGCCAGCAGATCCTACAGGGGGCTCGGGTCCGAAGCTTTCTTT,CASRSYRGLGSEAFF
TRBJ1-3,.,few,TRBV7-2,TGTGCCAGCAGACTACGGGTACAGAGGTACTCTGGAAACACCATATATTTT,CASRLRVQRYSGNTIYF
TRBJ2-7,TRBD2,many,TRBV6-6,TGTGCCAGCACTGTCGGGGAGGGCTACGAGCAGTACTTC,CASTVGEGYEQYF
TRBJ1-4,.,few,TRBV4-1,TGCGCCAGCAGCCAATCGTGGAGGGGAACTAATGAAAAACTGTTTTTT,CASSQSWRGTNEKLFF
TRBJ2-3,.,.,TRBV5-6,TGTGCCAGCAGCTTCTCGACGGCCTCAGATACGCAGTATTTT,CASSFSTASDTQYF
TRBJ2-3,TRBD1,few,TRBV20-1,TGCAGTGCCATCGGGACAGGAAGCACAGATACGCAGTATTTT,CSAIGTGSTDTQYF
TRBJ2-1,TRBD1,.,TRBV2,TGTGCCGGAGAGGGACAGGACAATGAGCAGTTCTTC,CAGEGQDNEQFF
TRBJ2-4,TRBD1,many,TRBV4-3,TGCGCCAGCAGCCAAGAATGGTCCGGGACAGAAAACATTCAGTACTTC,CASSQEWSGTENIQYF
TRBJ1-5,.,few,TRBV20-1,TGCAGTGCTAGAGAGGCGGGTAGCAATCAGCCCCAGCATTTT,CSAREAGSNQPQHF
TRBJ1-6,TRBD1,few,TRBV6-5,TGTGCCAGCAGCAATGACAGGGGGAATTCACCCCTCCACTTT,CASSNDRGNSPLHF
TRBJ2-2,.,.,TRBV4-3,TGCGCCAGCGGTCCGACCCAGGGGACCGGGGAGCTGTTTTTT,CASGPTQGTGELFF
TRBJ1-1,.,many,TRBV7-8,TGTGCCAGCAGCAAAACCATGGGGGGGACTGAAGCTTTCTTT,CASSKTMGGTEAFF
TRBJ1-5,.,many,TRBV6-2/TRBV6-3,TGTGCCAGCAGTTGGGGTTTCCAAGATCAGCCCCAGCATTTT,CASSWGFQDQPQHF
TRBJ2-2,.,.,TRBV4-3,TGCGCCAGCAGCCAAGGGTCCACGCGGACCGGGGAGCTGTTTTTT,CASSQGSTRTGELFF
TRBJ2-1,.,.,TRBV5-1,TGCGCCAGCAGCTTTCGGGGTCTACGAGGAAATGAGCAGTTCTTC,CASSFRGLRGNEQFF
TRBJ2-4,TRBD1,few,TRBV5-1,TGCGCCAGCAGCTTTGGACAGGGAAACAGGAAAAACATTCAGTACTTC,CASSFGQGNRKNIQYF
TRBJ2-4,TRBD2,many,TRBV6-5,TGTGCCAGCAGTGGGACTCTAGCGGGGGGTTTCAAAAACATTCAGTACTTC,CASSGTLAGGFKNIQYF
TRBJ2-7,TRBD1,few,TRBV10-2,TGCGCCAGCAGATCCACAGGGGGCTCCTACGAGCAGTACTTC,CASRSTGGSYEQYF
TRBJ1-5,TRBD1,.,TRBV12-3/TRBV12-4,TGTGCCAGCAGTCATCCGGGACAGGGGGTACGTCAGCCCCAGCATTTT,CASSHPGQGVRQPQHF
TRBJ1-6,TRBD1,.,TRBV7-9,TGTGCCAGCAGCCGTCCGGGACAGGCTAATTCACCCCTCCACTTT,CASSRPGQANSPLHF
TRBJ2-5,.,many,TRBV5-1,TGCGCCAGCAGCGTTGGTATTCGGGGAGAGACCCAGTACTTC,CASSVGIRGETQYF
TRBJ2-7,.,many,TRBV6-1,TGTGCCAGCAGTGGACTCTCCTCCTACGAGCAGTACTTC,CASSGLSSYEQYF
TRBJ1-2,TRBD1,few,TRBV7-2,TGTGCCAGCAGCTTAAGGGACAGGGGGCGAGATGGCTACACCTTC,CASSLRDRGRDGYTF
TRBJ1-5,.,many,TRBV20-1,TGCAGTGCCCTGGGCAGGGGAGAATCGCCCCAGCATTTT,CSALGRGESPQHF
TRBJ2-1,TRBD1,many,TRBV20-1,TGCAGTGCTGGGACAGGGTTAGGCAATGAGCAGTTCTTC,CSAGTGLGNEQFF
TRBJ2-5,.,few,TRBV19,TGTGCCAGTAGTATGGGACGGGACCAAGAGACCCAGTACTTC,CASSMGRDQETQYF
TRBJ2-1,TRBD2,.,TRBV20-1,TGCAGTGCTAGAGATCAGAGACGGGGGGGCCGGAATGAGCAGTTCTTC,CSARDQRRGGRNEQFF
TRBJ2-7,.,.,TRBV7-2,TGTGCCAGCAGCTTCGGGATTACCTACGAGCAGTACTTC,CASSFGITYEQYF
TRBJ1-2,.,.,TRBV5-1,TGCGCCAGCAGCTCCGGGTCGGGCAGGGCCCGCGGCTACACCTTC,CASSSGSGRARGYTF
TRBJ2-4,.,many,TRBV6-5,TGTGCCAGCACCGAACGGGGCAAAAACATTCAGTACTTC,CASTERGKNIQYF
TRBJ2-7,TRBD2,once,TRBV12-3/TRBV12-4,TGTGACAGCAGTAGGACTAGCGGGGGGAACTCCTACGAGCAGTACTTC,CDSSRTSGGNSYEQYF
TRBJ2-5,.,.,TRBV6-2/TRBV6-3,TGTGCCAGCACTCGAGGAGAAGGGCAAGAGACCCAGTACTTC,CASTRGEGQETQYF
TRBJ2-7,.,.,TRBV6-1,TGTGCCAGCAGTGTAGGGGAAATCCGGACCCAGGCGGGGGAGCAGTACTTC,CASSVGEIRTQAGEQYF
TRBJ2-1,TRBD1,many,TRBV19,TGTGCCAGTAGTCTAAACAGGGGCGCCGTCTTCTTC,CASSLNRGAVFF
TRBJ2-1,.,few,TRBV14,TGTGCCAGCAGCCAAGACCGGGGGGCCCACAATGAGCAGTTCTTC,CASSQDRGAHNEQFF
TRBJ2-3,TRBD2,few,TRBV4-2,TGTGCCAGCAGCTCCGGGTCTAGCGGGGGCCCCACAGATACGCAGTATTTT,CASSSGSSGGPTDTQYF
TRBJ2-1,TRBD1,many,TRBV12-3/TRBV12-4,TGTGCCACCGCCAAGACAGGGAACTCCTACAATGAGCAGTTCTTC,CATAKTGNSYNEQFF
TRBJ2-3,.,many,TRBV7-2,TGTGCCAGCAGCTTGGGTTCCGGCACAGATACGCAGTATTTT,CASSLGSGTDTQYF
TRBJ1-5,.,many,TRBV10-3,TGTGCCATCAGTGAGGTGGATCAGCCCCAGCATTTT,CAISEVDQPQHF
TRBJ1-2,.,few,TRBV20-1,TGCAGTGCGTGGACAGAAATCTATGGCTACACCTTC,CSAWTEIYGYTF
TRBJ2-7,.,few,TRBV4-3,TGCGCCAGCAGCCAAGACGAGCCAGTTTACTCCTACGAGCAGTACTTC,CASSQDEPVYSYEQYF
TRBJ1-1,.,many,TRBV6-5,TGTGCCAGCAGCCGACAGGCGTCGGGGAACACTGAAGCTTTCTTT,CASSRQASGNTEAFF
TRBJ1-4,TRBD1,.,TRBV4-2,TGTGCCAGCAGCCAGAAGGACAGGGGGCTGGCTGGGAATGAAAAACTGTTTTTT,CASSQKDRGLAGNEKLFF
TRBJ1-5,.,many,TRBV5-1,TGCGCCAGCAGCTTGGGCACCCCCTCTTTCCTTGATCAGCCCCAGCATTTT,CASSLGTPSFLDQPQHF
TRBJ2-5,.,many,TRBV6-2/TRBV6-3,TGTGCCAGCAGTGCCGTAGCGGAGACCCAGTACTTC,CASSAVAETQYF
TRBJ2-3,.,few,TRBV2,TGTGCCAGTGAATGGGGGGGCGCAGATACGCAGTATTTT,CASEWGGADTQYF
TRBJ1-1,TRBD1,few,TRBV12-3/TRBV12-4,TGTGCAACAGGGGGCGCTGATACTGAAGCTTTCTTT,CATGGADTEAFF
TRBJ1-6,.,few,TRBV20-1,TGCAGTGCAGTAACAGGGAGGAATTCACCCCTCCACTTT,CSAVTGRNSPLHF